Listed here are 20 T cell receptor beta chains from one sample, sequenced in a study of cytotoxic CD8 clonotypes in ibrutinib-treated CLL. Here immunoSEQ multiplex PCR was the method, and the copy in TCRdb shows in-frame clones only, minus some. The sample records approximately 210,000 clones, about two thirds being singletons. The sample was PBMCs, taken after 24 months of ibrutinib treatment. These receptors were taken from a human donor with chronic lymphocytic leukemia.

The V and J genes are TRBV18 and TRBJ2-5; D uncertain. The CDR3 length is 13 residues. Germline CDR1 and CDR2: KGHSH and LQKENI. The V end lost 0 bases, the J end lost 3 bases, and 5 bases lay between the germline ends. In nucleotides, the CDR3 is TGTGCCAGCTCACCACCTTCAGAAGAGACCCAGTACTTC. Protein: CASSPPSEETQYF.

The rearrangement joins TRBV27 to TRBJ1-2; TRBD1 aligns across 11 bases. The CDR3 covers 16 residues. Germline CDR1 is MNHEY and CDR2 is SMNVEV (reference sequence). V shed 3 bases, J shed 6 bases, and the junction held 9 bases outside the gene matches. The CDR3 protein is CASSFRRTGGVNGYTF. Here the CDR3 DNA reads TGTGCCAGCAGTTTTAGACGGACAGGGGGCGTCAATGGCTACACCTTC.

This rearrangement joins TRBV15 to TRBJ2-7; 11 nucleotides agree with TRBD2. CDR3 size: 14 residues. The V gene end was trimmed by 7 bases and the J gene end by 1 base; junction bases not matched to a gene: 3. Germline values: CDR1 LNHNV, CDR2 YYDKDF (reference sequence). Here the CDR3 DNA reads TGTGCCACCAAACTAGCGGGGGCATCCTACGAGCAGTACTTC. Translated: CATKLAGASYEQYF.

This clone was seen more than once but under ten times. The chain employs TRBV7-9 and TRBJ2-7, with D unclear. CDR1 is SEHNR, CDR2 FQNEAQ, per germline (reference sequence). CDR3 length: 13 residues. Trimming left V 5 bases short and J 3 bases short, with 11 bases between. The CDR3 here is CASSEVNLYEQYF. The CDR3 nucleotides read TGTGCCAGCAGCGAGGTCAACCTCTACGAGCAGTACTTC.

The V and J genes are TRBV7-2 and TRBJ1-4; TRBD1 matches 12 bases. The V and J ends lost 0 bases and 10 bases, in that order; junction bases with no gene match: 6. The CDR3 runs to 16 residues. Germline assignment: CDR1 SGHTA and CDR2 FQGNSA. The CDR3 sequence: CASSLASGQGAAKLFF. In DNA form, the CDR3 reads TGTGCCAGCAGCTTAGCCTCGGGACAGGGGGCTGCAAAACTGTTTTTT.

The V call is TRBV11-2, the J call TRBJ1-4; a possible D gene is TRBD1 (5 bases). The CDR3 consists of 14 residues. Trimming removed 3 bases from V and 4 bases from J, with 9 bases in between. Germline V CDR1 and CDR2: SGHAT, FQNNGV. In nucleotides, the CDR3 is TGTGCCAGCAGCTTCCCAGGGATTAATGAAAAACTGTTTTTT. It specifies CASSFPGINEKLFF. Drawing the rest from reference TRBV11-2 and TRBJ1-4, the complete variable domain is EAGVAQSPRYKIIEKRQSVAFWCNPISGHATLYWYQQILGQGPKLLIQFQNNGVVDDSQLPKDRFSAERLKGVDSTLKIQPAKLEDSAVYLCASSFPGINEKLFFGSGTQLSVL.

The rearrangement uses TRBV5-1 and TRBJ2-7; 8 nucleotides line up with TRBD1. V dropped 0 bases and J dropped 1; count of bases not matched to a gene: 3. The CDR3 consists of 15 residues. Germline CDR1 is SGHRS and CDR2 is YFSETQ. This CDR3 is CASSLEGDRSYEQYF. CDR3 coding DNA: TGCGCCAGCAGCTTGGAGGGGGACAGGTCCTACGAGCAGTACTTC. Based on the CDR3 plus reference TRBV5-1 and TRBJ2-7, the full variable domain is KAGVTQTPRYLIKTRGQQVTLSCSPISGHRSVSWYQQTPGQGLQFLFEYFSETQRNKGNFPGRFSGRQFSNSRSEMNVSTLELGDSALYLCASSLEGDRSYEQYFGPGTRLTVT.

The table lists this clone with a count of one. This sample also contains other DNA sequences that code for the same CDR3. The chain recombines TRBV6-5 with TRBJ2-7, with D unclear. This CDR3 comprises 12 residues. V lost 3 bases to trimming and J lost 3 bases, with 6 bases between them. CDR1 and CDR2 (germline): MNHEY, SVGAGI. In DNA form, the CDR3 reads TGTGCCAGCAGTTATCCGGGCTACGAGCAGTACTTC. Its protein is CASSYPGYEQYF.

The V call is TRBV6-5, the J call TRBJ1-1, with D unclear. There are 13 residues in the CDR3. V lost 6 bases and J 9 bases, leaving 17 bases between the germline ends. Germline lookup yields CDR1 MNHEY and CDR2 SVGAGI. CDR3 coding DNA: TGTGCCAGCAGATTTAGGGATGGTCAGAAAGCTTTCTTT. Its translation is CASRFRDGQKAFF.

This clone was counted only a few times. CDR3 loop: CASTHRGGQPQHF. CDR3 nucleotides: TGTGCCAGTACTCACCGGGGGGGTCAGCCCCAGCATTTT. The genes are TRBV19 and TRBJ1-5, with a tentative D call TRBD1 (5 bases). The germline CDR1 and CDR2 sequences are LNHDA and SQIVND (reference sequence). Deletions cut 7 bases from V and 6 bases from J, with 13 bases between. CDR3 length: 13 amino acids.

CDR3 sequence (DNA): TGCGCCAGCAGCTTGTCAACGGGAGGGTCGGTGAGAGAGACCCAGTACTTC. Its protein is CASSLSTGGSVRETQYF. This chain joins TRBV5-1 and TRBJ2-5; 8 nucleotides agree with TRBD2. The germline V gene encodes CDR1 SGHRS and CDR2 YFSETQ. The CDR3 covers 17 residues. Trimming removed 1 base from V and 4 bases from J; junction bases left unmatched: 12.

This rearrangement joins TRBV11-2 to TRBJ2-7; D may match TRBD1 or TRBD2 (6 bases each). CDR1 and CDR2 from the germline V gene are SGHAT and FQNNGV. Trimming took off 5 bases at V and 0 bases at J, with 14 bases between the two ends. The CDR3 is made up of 15 amino acids. This chain's CDR3 is CASSRRRGSSYEQYF. The CDR3 DNA sequence: TGTGCCAGCAGCCGGAGGAGGGGGAGCTCCTACGAGCAGTACTTC.

V is TRBV4-3 and J is TRBJ2-5; tentative D call: TRBD2 (5 bases). V was pared by 1 base and J by 4 bases, with 22 bases between. The CDR3 spans 18 residues. Germline V gene sequence: CDR1 LGHNA, CDR2 YSLEER. The CDR3 DNA follows: TGCGCCAGCAGCCAAGTCCGAGGGCCCTACGAGGCCCCAGAGACCCAGTACTTC. Translated, it gives CASSQVRGPYEAPETQYF.

This clone was seen a handful of times. J is TRBJ1-5 and V is TRBV18; D unresolved. The germline V and J ends were trimmed by 1 base and 4 bases, with 11 bases remaining between them. Germline CDR1 KGHSH, CDR2 LQKENI. The CDR3 runs to 15 residues. CDR3 in amino acids: CASSPLRNENQPQHF. The CDR3 DNA is TGTGCCAGCTCACCACTCCGGAACGAAAATCAGCCCCAGCATTTT.

This chain links TRBV11-2 with TRBJ2-3; tentative D call: TRBD2 (6 bases). Germline V lookup: CDR1 SGHAT, CDR2 FQNNGV. The V gene lost 2 bases and the J gene lost 4 bases, with 10 bases spanning the gap. This CDR3 is 14 amino acids long. The CDR3 reads CASSLWGGSDTQYF. The CDR3 bases are TGTGCCAGCAGCTTATGGGGAGGTTCAGATACGCAGTATTTT.

The chain recombines TRBV7-8 with TRBJ2-7, with a tentative D call TRBD1 (6 bases). V shed 1 base and J shed 0 bases, with 13 bases lying between them. Germline CDR1 SGHVS, CDR2 FQNEAQ. CDR3 size: 16 residues. The CDR3 loop reads CASSLGSGHISYEQYF. The CDR3 DNA follows: TGTGCCAGCAGCTTAGGATCGGGACACATCTCCTACGAGCAGTACTTC.

CDR3 DNA: TGTGCCAGCAGCCACCAAGGCGGTGGCTACACCTTC. It is translated as CASSHQGGGYTF. V is TRBV7-2 and J is TRBJ1-2, with no clear D. The V and J ends lost 5 bases and 7 bases respectively, with 11 bases between them. Germline loops: CDR1 SGHTA, CDR2 FQGNSA. The CDR3 contains 12 residues.

V usage is TRBV29-1 and J usage is TRBJ1-4; D unclear. The germline V gene encodes CDR1 SQVTM and CDR2 ANQGSEA. The V end lost 2 bases, the J end lost 4 bases, and 8 bases lay between the germline ends. The CDR3 sequence is 13 residues long. This chain's CDR3 is CSVERRGNEKLFF. For the CDR3, the DNA is TGCAGCGTTGAACGTCGGGGTAATGAAAAACTGTTTTTT.

J is TRBJ2-2 and V is TRBV28, with D possibly TRBD1 on 5 matching bases. The CDR3 totals 16 residues. V lost 7 bases to trimming and J lost 0 bases, with 15 bases between them. CDR1 and CDR2 from the germline V gene are MDHEN and SYDVKM. This CDR3 reads CASTPTTVANTGELFF. The CDR3, as DNA: TGTGCCAGCACCCCCACGACAGTCGCGAACACCGGGGAGCTGTTTTTT.

This clone was observed a few times. The chain combines TRBV27 with TRBJ1-1, with TRBD1 identical over 10 bases. The CDR3 sequence is 14 residues long. Germline trimming cut 5 bases from V and 6 bases from J; bases unmatched to any gene: 6. Germline V gene data show CDR1 as MNHEY and CDR2 as SMNVEV (reference sequence). The CDR3 DNA reads TGTGCCAGCAGTGACCGGGACAGGGGCTCTGAAGCTTTCTTT. Translation: CASSDRDRGSEAFF.